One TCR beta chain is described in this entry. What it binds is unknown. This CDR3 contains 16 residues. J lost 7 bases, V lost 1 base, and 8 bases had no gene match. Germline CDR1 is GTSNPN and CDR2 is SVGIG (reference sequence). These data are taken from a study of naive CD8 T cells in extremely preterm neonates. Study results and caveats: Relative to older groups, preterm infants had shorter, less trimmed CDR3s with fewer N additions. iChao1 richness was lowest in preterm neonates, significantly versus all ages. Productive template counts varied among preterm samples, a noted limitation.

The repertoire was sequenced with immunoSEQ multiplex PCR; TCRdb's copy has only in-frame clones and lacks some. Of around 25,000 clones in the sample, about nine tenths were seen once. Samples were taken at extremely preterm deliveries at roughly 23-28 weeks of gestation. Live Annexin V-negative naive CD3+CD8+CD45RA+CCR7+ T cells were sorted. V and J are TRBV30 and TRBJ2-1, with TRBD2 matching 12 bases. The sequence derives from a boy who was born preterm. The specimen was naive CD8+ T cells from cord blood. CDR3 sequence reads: CAWSASGLAGLNEQFF. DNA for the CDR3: TGTGCCTGGAGTGCATCGGGACTAGCGGGTTTAAATGAGCAGTTCTTC.